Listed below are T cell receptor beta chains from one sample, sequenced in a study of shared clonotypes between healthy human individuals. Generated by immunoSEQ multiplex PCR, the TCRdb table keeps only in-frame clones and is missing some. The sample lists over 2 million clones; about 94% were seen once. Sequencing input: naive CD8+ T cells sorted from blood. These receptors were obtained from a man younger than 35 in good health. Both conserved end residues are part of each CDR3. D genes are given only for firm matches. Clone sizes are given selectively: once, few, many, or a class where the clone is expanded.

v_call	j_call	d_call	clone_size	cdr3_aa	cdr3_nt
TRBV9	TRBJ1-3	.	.	CASSVALSGNTIYF	TGTGCCAGCAGCGTAGCCCTTTCTGGAAACACCATATATTTT
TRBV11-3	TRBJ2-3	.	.	CASSITPGAGDTQYF	TGTGCCAGCAGCATCACCCCAGGGGCTGGAGATACGCAGTATTTT
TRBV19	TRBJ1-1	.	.	CASSVPDTEAFF	TGTGCCAGTAGTGTCCCCGACACTGAAGCTTTCTTT
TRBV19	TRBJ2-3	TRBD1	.	CASSGTGGTDTQYF	TGTGCCAGTAGTGGGACAGGGGGCACAGATACGCAGTATTTT
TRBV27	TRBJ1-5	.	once	CASSSTGFNQPQHF	TGTGCCAGCAGTTCCACAGGGTTCAATCAGCCCCAGCATTTT
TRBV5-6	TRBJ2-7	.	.	CASSFRLEGTYEQYF	TGTGCCAGCAGCTTTAGATTGGAGGGTACCTACGAGCAGTACTTC
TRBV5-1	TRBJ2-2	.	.	CASSPAPNTGELFF	TGCGCCAGCAGCCCCGCTCCGAACACCGGGGAGCTGTTTTTT
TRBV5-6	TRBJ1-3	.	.	CASSLTGSPGNTIYF	TGTGCCAGCAGCTTAACAGGCTCCCCTGGAAACACCATATATTTT
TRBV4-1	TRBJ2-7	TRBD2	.	CASSQDQAGPVYEQYF	TGCGCCAGCAGCCAAGATCAAGCGGGGCCAGTCTACGAGCAGTACTTC
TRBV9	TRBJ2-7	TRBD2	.	CASSVGPGTSGYEQYF	TGTGCCAGCAGCGTAGGCCCCGGGACTAGCGGCTACGAGCAGTACTTC
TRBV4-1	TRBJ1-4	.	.	CASSQETPAWGGEKLFF	TGCGCCAGCAGCCAGGAGACCCCGGCGTGGGGGGGTGAAAAACTGTTTTTT
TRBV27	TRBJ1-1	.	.	CASRPQVRDTEAFF	TGTGCCAGCAGACCCCAGGTGAGAGACACTGAAGCTTTCTTT
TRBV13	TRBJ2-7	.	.	CASSLEHGVDIAF	TGTGCCAGCAGCTTAGAGCACGGTGTGGACATAGCCTTC
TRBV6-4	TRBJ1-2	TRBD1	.	CASLTGGYGYTF	TGTGCCAGCTTGACAGGGGGCTATGGCTACACCTTC
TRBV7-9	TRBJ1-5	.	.	CASSLVGAEDQPQHF	TGTGCCAGCAGCTTAGTGGGGGCCGAAGACCAGCCCCAGCATTTT
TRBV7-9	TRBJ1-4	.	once	CASSFVEGQKLFF	TGTGCCAGCAGCTTTGTGGAGGGGCAGAAACTGTTTTTT
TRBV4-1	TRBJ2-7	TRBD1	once	CASSQTTGGGYEQYF	TGCGCCAGCAGCCAAACGACAGGGGGCGGGTACGAGCAGTACTTC
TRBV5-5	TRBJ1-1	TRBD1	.	CASRAGDSNTEAFF	TGTGCCAGCAGGGCGGGGGACAGTAACACTGAAGCTTTCTTT
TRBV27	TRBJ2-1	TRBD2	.	CASSLSAGGLFNNEQFF	TGTGCCAGCAGTTTATCCGCGGGGGGGCTTTTTAACAATGAGCAGTTCTTC
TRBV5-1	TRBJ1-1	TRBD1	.	CASSLLGQGAEAFF	TGCGCCAGCAGCTTATTGGGACAGGGGGCTGAAGCTTTCTTT
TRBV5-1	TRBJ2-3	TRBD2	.	CASSLALAGGTDTQYF	TGCGCCAGCAGCTTGGCCCTAGCGGGGGGAACAGATACGCAGTATTTT
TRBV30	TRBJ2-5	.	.	CAWSVLGHGQETQYF	TGTGCCTGGAGTGTACTCGGACACGGCCAAGAGACCCAGTACTTC
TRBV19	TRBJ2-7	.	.	CASSIQGSYEQYF	TGTGCCAGTAGTATTCAGGGATCCTACGAGCAGTACTTC
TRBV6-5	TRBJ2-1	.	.	CASSPQGGSYNEQFF	TGTGCCAGCAGTCCCCAGGGGGGCTCCTACAATGAGCAGTTCTTC
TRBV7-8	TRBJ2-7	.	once	CASSFLSYEQYF	TGTGCCAGCAGCTTTTTGTCCTACGAGCAGTACTTC
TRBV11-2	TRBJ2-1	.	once	CASSFMGSEQFF	TGTGCCAGCAGCTTTATGGGGTCTGAGCAGTTCTTC
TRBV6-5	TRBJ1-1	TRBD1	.	CATTPDRANTEAFF	TGTGCCACCACCCCGGACAGGGCCAACACTGAAGCTTTCTTT
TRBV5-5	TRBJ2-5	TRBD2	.	CASSPAWTSGYQETQYF	TGTGCCAGCAGCCCGGCTTGGACTAGCGGGTACCAAGAGACCCAGTACTTC
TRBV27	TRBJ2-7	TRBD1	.	CASRSLGQGPHEQYF	TGTGCCAGCAGGTCCCTGGGACAGGGTCCCCACGAGCAGTACTTC
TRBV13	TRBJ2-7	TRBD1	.	CASSAGDSIYEQYF	TGTGCCAGCAGCGCCGGGGACAGCATCTACGAGCAGTACTTC
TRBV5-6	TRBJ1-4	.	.	CASSGQVSEKLFF	TGTGCCAGCAGCGGACAAGTCTCCGAAAAACTGTTTTTT
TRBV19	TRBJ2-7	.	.	CASSIFSGDYEQYF	TGTGCCAGTAGTATCTTTAGCGGTGATTACGAGCAGTACTTC
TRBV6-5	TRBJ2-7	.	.	CASSYDSSYEQYF	TGTGCCAGCAGTTATGACAGTTCCTACGAGCAGTACTTC
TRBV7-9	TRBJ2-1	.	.	CASSFPDEQFF	TGTGCCAGCAGCTTCCCGGATGAGCAGTTCTTC
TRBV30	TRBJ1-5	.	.	CAWSPGGGQTNQPQHF	TGTGCCTGGAGCCCCGGCGGTGGGCAGACGAATCAGCCCCAGCATTTT
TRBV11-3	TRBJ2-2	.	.	CASSSLQGPNTGELFF	TGTGCCAGCAGCTCCCTACAGGGACCGAACACCGGGGAGCTGTTTTTT
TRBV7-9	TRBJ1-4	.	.	CASSLLGSGDEKLFF	TGTGCCAGCAGCTTACTCGGAAGTGGGGATGAAAAACTGTTTTTT
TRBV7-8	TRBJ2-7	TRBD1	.	CASSLVPEGQGYEQYF	TGTGCCAGCAGCTTAGTGCCCGAGGGACAGGGCTACGAGCAGTACTTC
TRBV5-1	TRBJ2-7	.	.	CASSLMNRAGVREQYF	TGCGCCAGCAGCTTGATGAATCGGGCAGGGGTTCGCGAGCAGTACTTC
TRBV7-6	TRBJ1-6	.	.	CASSQGLNSYNSPLHF	TGTGCCAGCAGCCAAGGACTAAACTCCTATAATTCACCCCTCCACTTT
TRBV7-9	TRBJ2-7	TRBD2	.	CASSSPYSGSQYEQYF	TGTGCCAGCAGCTCCCCTTATAGCGGGAGTCAGTACGAGCAGTACTTC
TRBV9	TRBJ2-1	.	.	CASSVSGREQFF	TGTGCCAGCAGCGTAAGCGGCAGGGAGCAGTTCTTC
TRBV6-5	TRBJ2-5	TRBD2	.	CASSYLAGGPHETQYF	TGTGCCAGCAGTTACTTAGCGGGAGGGCCCCACGAGACCCAGTACTTC
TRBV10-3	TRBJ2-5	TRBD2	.	CAISEMTSGAQETQYF	TGTGCCATCAGTGAGATGACTAGCGGGGCCCAAGAGACCCAGTACTTC
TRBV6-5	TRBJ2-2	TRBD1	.	CASSLGQGNTGELFF	TGTGCCAGCAGCCTAGGACAGGGGAACACCGGGGAGCTGTTTTTT
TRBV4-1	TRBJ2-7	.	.	CASSARGPGSSYEQYF	TGCGCCAGCAGCGCTCGTGGGCCAGGATCCTCCTACGAGCAGTACTTC
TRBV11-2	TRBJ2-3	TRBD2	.	CASSLGAGGHASTDTQYF	TGTGCCAGCAGCTTAGGGGCGGGAGGGCATGCTAGCACAGATACGCAGTATTTT
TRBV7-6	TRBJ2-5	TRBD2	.	CASSSRLAGEETQYF	TGTGCCAGCAGCTCAAGACTAGCGGGGGAAGAGACCCAGTACTTC
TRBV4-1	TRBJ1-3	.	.	CASSQGAGTGNTIYF	TGCGCCAGCAGCCAAGGAGCAGGGACTGGAAACACCATATATTTT
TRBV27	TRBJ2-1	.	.	CASSFGGSNEQFF	TGTGCCAGCAGTTTTGGGGGGTCGAATGAGCAGTTCTTC